This T cell receptor (beta chain) was identified during a study of neurological immune-mediated disorders. A single run covered 15-18 subjects with over 190 million TCR-beta sequences. MiXCR, applied by TCRdb to the 5' RACE reads, yields one record per CDR3 protein. The sample carries 60,000 to 85,000 distinct CDR3 sequences, 5.2% recorded once. This clonotype was found many times. Its antigen remains unidentified. Study-wide findings and caveats: Phylogenetic grouping assigned the repertoires of 18 of 34 multiple sclerosis patients to one related-CDR3 cluster, which constitutes a possible signature. TCR clonal expansion peaked in HTLV-1-associated myelopathy patients and was lowest in multiple sclerosis patients.

Unsorted libraries were prepared from 2 million PBMCs that had been stored at -80 C. Specimen: PBMCs. This clonotype was sampled from a man aged 18 to 30 with multiple sclerosis.

Written as DNA, the CDR3 is TGTGCCAGCAGCACCATTTACGGCCCGGAGGATGAGCAGTTCTTC. It encodes CASSTIYGPEDEQFF. The chain has TRBV11-2 and TRBJ2-1, with a possible D match to TRBD2 (5 bases). CDR3 length: 15 residues. The V gene lost 5 bases and the J gene lost 8 bases, with 19 bases spanning the gap. Germline CDR1 is SGHAT and CDR2 is FQNNGV.